The next 18 T cell receptor beta chains were all read from a single sample in a study of control samples from healthy donors and cancer patients (dated by TCRdb to the early 2020s). The library relied on the immunoSEQ multiplex PCR assay. Sourced from immuneACCESS, this table was stored by TCRdb with only in-frame sequences that have V and J called. A share of the clones is absent; for the studies checked, an unresolved V gene accounts for under half, and the remainder has no known explanation. The sample table holds about 150,000 clones, of which roughly 94% were seen once. The ten largest account for about 9.3% of the sample. Source material: blood. These receptors were collected from a woman aged 40 to 55 in good health.

The chain is built from TRBV6-2 or TRBV6-3 and TRBJ2-2, with TRBD1 matching 7 bases. Unmatched junction bases numbered 12, after V lost 6 bases and J lost 5 bases. The CDR3 is made up of 16 amino acids. The germline V gene encodes CDR1 MNHEY and CDR2 SVGEGT. CDR3 coding DNA: TGTGCCAGCAGCAACAGGCAGGGGGACGTTACCGGGGAGCTGTTTTTT. Protein sequence: CASSNRQGDVTGELFF.

CDR3 in amino acids: CSASSSVTSGAYNEQFF. CDR3 nucleotide sequence: TGCAGTGCTAGTTCTAGCGTAACTAGCGGAGCCTACAATGAGCAGTTCTTC. This sequence joins TRBV20-1 and TRBJ2-1, with 8 positions matching TRBD2. V lost 3 bases to trimming and J lost 2 bases; unmatched junction nucleotides: 12. CDR3 length: 17 amino acids. CDR1 is DFQATT and CDR2 is SNEGSKA in the germline V gene (reference sequence).

V usage is TRBV19 and J usage is TRBJ1-2; D unresolved. Germline V gene data show CDR1 as LNHDA and CDR2 as SQIVND (reference sequence). Trimming removed 6 bases from V and 2 bases from J, with 7 bases in between. The CDR3 runs to 12 residues. CDR3 DNA sequence: TGTGCCAGTAGCCGACGGAACTATGGCTACACCTTC. It encodes CASSRRNYGYTF. The full variable domain, in which reference TRBV19 and TRBJ1-2 provide the parts outside the CDR3, is DGGITQSPKYLFRKEGQNVTLSCEQNLNHDAMYWYRQDPGQGLRLIYYSQIVNDFQKGDIAEGYSVSREKKESFPLTVTSAQKNPTAFYLCASSRRNYGYTFGSGTRLTVV.

V gene TRBV6-4 combines with J gene TRBJ1-2; D uncertain. This CDR3 is built from 14 residues. V was clipped by 0 bases and J by 2 bases, with 7 bases between them. Germline V CDR1 and CDR2: MRHNA, SNTAGT. This chain's CDR3 is CASSDSPSNYGYTF. The CDR3 bases are TGTGCCAGCAGTGACTCGCCGAGCAACTATGGCTACACCTTC.

The V and J genes are TRBV5-1 and TRBJ1-1; D is unresolved. The V and J ends lost 0 bases and 1 base respectively, with 10 bases between them. CDR1 is SGHRS and CDR2 is YFSETQ in the germline V gene. This CDR3 is 15 amino acids long. The CDR3 region has the DNA TGCGCCAGCAGCTTGGAATGGGGTGGGAACACTGAAGCTTTCTTT. Residues: CASSLEWGGNTEAFF.

The chain couples TRBV30 to TRBJ2-3; 7 positions match TRBD1. The CDR3 sequence is 18 residues long. The germline gives CDR1 GTSNPN, CDR2 SVGIG (reference sequence). With V trimmed by 0 bases and J by 1 base, 13 bases remained unmatched. The CDR3 region has the DNA TGTGCCTGGAGTGTACTGACAGGGTCTTTACTCGGCACAGATACGCAGTATTTT. Protein sequence: CAWSVLTGSLLGTDTQYF.

The gene calls are TRBV10-3 and TRBJ2-7; no clear D. Germline CDR1 and CDR2: ENHRY and SYGVKD. The CDR3 extends over 15 amino acids. V lost 0 bases to trimming and J lost 4 bases, with 13 bases between them. The CDR3 sequence: CAISESSGRNYEQYF. CDR3 DNA: TGTGCCATCAGTGAGTCCTCAGGCCGCAATTACGAGCAGTACTTC.

Only a few counts were recorded for this clone. The V gene is TRBV4-1, the J gene TRBJ1-3; unclear D gene. Trimming shortened V by 3 bases and J by 5 bases, and 14 bases separated the two germline ends. Germline CDR1 is MGHRA and CDR2 is YSYEKL. This CDR3 contains 15 residues. In nucleotides, the CDR3 is TGCGCCAGCAGCCAGGGAGCGCGAAATAGAAACACCATATATTTT. Translated: CASSQGARNRNTIYF.

CDR3 loop: CASSQEASGRSYEQYF. The CDR3 DNA reads TGCGCCAGCAGCCAAGAGGCTAGCGGGCGCTCCTACGAGCAGTACTTC. J is TRBJ2-7 and V is TRBV4-1; TRBD2 matches 8 bases. Germline CDR1 is MGHRA and CDR2 is YSYEKL. CDR3 length: 16 amino acids. Unmatched junction bases numbered 4, after V lost 0 bases and J lost 0 bases.

This chain uses TRBV6-5 with TRBJ2-3; TRBD2 aligns across 9 bases. Germline V CDR1 and CDR2: MNHEY, SVGAGI. V lost 10 bases to trimming and J lost 6 bases; unmatched junction nucleotides: 11. The length of the CDR3 is 14 residues. Here the CDR3 reads CATRLAATPDTQYF. DNA for the CDR3: TGTGCCACCCGACTAGCGGCTACCCCGGATACGCAGTATTTT.

The rearrangement links TRBV12-5 to TRBJ2-5; 8 bases match TRBD1. Trimming removed 1 base from V and 5 bases from J; junction bases left unmatched: 9. Germline loops: CDR1 LGHNT, CDR2 FRNRAP. This CDR3 is built from 16 residues. CDR3: CASGLDFRGLSETQYF. DNA for the CDR3: TGTGCTAGTGGTTTGGACTTCAGGGGGCTGTCGGAGACCCAGTACTTC.

The rearrangement joins TRBV27 to TRBJ1-1, with D hard to call. This CDR3 contains 14 residues. Germline values: CDR1 MNHEY, CDR2 SMNVEV (reference sequence). The germline V and J ends were trimmed by 3 bases and 4 bases, with 12 bases remaining between them. The CDR3 reads CASSLAGRGTEAFF. The CDR3 nucleotides are TGTGCCAGCAGTTTGGCAGGCCGGGGCACTGAAGCTTTCTTT.

Here the CDR3 DNA reads TGTGCCAGTAGGGACAGGGCTTCGAATGATCGAGCTTTCTTT. It yields the protein CASRDRASNDRAFF. V is TRBV19 and J is TRBJ1-1, with 8 bases fitting TRBD1. The CDR3 sequence is 14 residues long. V gave up 6 bases and J gave up 10 bases; unmatched junction bases: 13. Germline assignment: CDR1 LNHDA and CDR2 SQIVND (reference sequence).

The chain couples TRBV6-1 to TRBJ1-3; TRBD1 is a possible D gene (6 bases). The germline V gene has CDR1 MNHNS and CDR2 SASEGT. The CDR3 contains 16 residues. Trimming took off 4 bases at V and 0 bases at J, with 13 bases between the two ends. The CDR3 is CASSAGQFHSGNTIYF. The CDR3 nucleotides read TGTGCCAGCAGTGCCGGACAGTTCCACTCTGGAAACACCATATATTTT.

V gene TRBV3-1 (or the pseudogene TRBV3-2) combines with J gene TRBJ1-1; no clear D gene. This CDR3 has 16 residues. Trimming cost V 0 bases and J 2 bases, with 13 bases left between them. Germline V lookup: CDR1 LGHDT, CDR2 YNNKEL (reference sequence). CDR3 protein: CASSQDSIAINTEAFF. The CDR3 DNA follows: TGTGCCAGCAGCCAAGATTCGATAGCGATTAACACTGAAGCTTTCTTT.

The chain links TRBV19 to TRBJ1-2; D gene uncertain. The CDR3 has 13 residues. Germline V lookup: CDR1 LNHDA, CDR2 SQIVND (reference sequence). V gave up 0 bases and J gave up 8 bases, with 10 bases separating them. The CDR3 protein is CASSIDPLAGYTF. For the CDR3, the DNA is TGTGCCAGTAGTATAGATCCCTTGGCCGGCTACACCTTC.

The chain couples TRBV4-3 to TRBJ1-6; no firm D call. Germline V gene lookup returns CDR1 LGHNA and CDR2 YSLEER. The CDR3 has 16 amino acids. V was shortened by 4 bases and J by 0 bases, with 10 bases between the two germline ends. The CDR3 loop reads CASSPTSSSYNSPLHF. The CDR3 DNA reads as TGCGCCAGCAGCCCTACAAGTAGCTCCTATAATTCACCCCTCCACTTT.

This clone appeared a single time. The chain joins TRBV11-2 to TRBJ1-2, with D perhaps matching TRBD1 (6 bases). Deletions cut 1 base from V and 2 bases from J, with 14 bases between. The germline CDR1 and CDR2 sequences are SGHAT and FQNNGV. The CDR3 spans 16 residues. The CDR3 is CASSLVPTGINYGYTF. The CDR3 DNA is TGTGCCAGCAGCTTAGTTCCCACAGGGATAAACTATGGCTACACCTTC. The complete variable domain, with remaining parts taken from reference TRBV11-2 and TRBJ1-2, reads EAGVAQSPRYKIIEKRQSVAFWCNPISGHATLYWYQQILGQGPKLLIQFQNNGVVDDSQLPKDRFSAERLKGVDSTLKIQPAKLEDSAVYLCASSLVPTGINYGYTFGSGTRLTVV.